The text below deals with one TCR beta chain. What it recognizes is unknown. No conserved phenylalanine or tryptophan ends this CDR3, so it is likely a read error. Germline lookup yields CDR1 SGDLS and CDR2 YYNGEE. The CDR3 has 14 amino acids. With 1 base removed from V and 2 bases from J, the gap between germline ends came to 10 bases. The record originates from a study of graft-versus-host responses after intestinal transplantation. The wider study: Transplant recipients had multivisceral, liver-intestinal, or isolated intestinal grafts.

Study-level findings and limits: Peak levels of circulating GvH clones tracked with early post-transplant HvG declines. Subjects displaying graft-donor T cell macrochimerism possessed elevated graft-versus-host to host-versus-graft clonal ratios inside allografts. In recipient marrow, GvH clones were found, and some appeared first in ileum or blood.

Some clones are missing from TCRdb's copy, which holds only in-frame ones; the method was immunoSEQ multiplex PCR. The sample has over 80,000 clones; roughly 89% are singletons. This receptor was obtained from a human donor who was the organ donor for an intestinal transplant. Sequenced material: unstimulated CD4+ T cells sorted from spleen or lymph node cells, taken before transplant. This rearrangement joins TRBV9 to TRBJ2-7; the D gene is possibly TRBD1 (5 bases). The CDR3 region is CASSVKGVPYEQYL. CDR3 sequence (DNA): TGTGCCAGCAGCGTAAAAGGGGTTCCCTACGAGCAGTACCTC.